The rows below give T cell receptor beta chains drawn from one sample of a study of CD8+ T cells in alopecia areata. The table came from immunoSEQ multiplex PCR; TCRdb's copy has only in-frame clones and leaves some out. Here the sample spans 150,000 to 200,000 clones, about three fifths being singletons. Sequenced here: CD4+ T cells sorted from blood, sampled at week 4, from a patient treated with tofacitinib. These receptors were collected from a human donor with alopecia areata. Each CDR3 is given with its conserved first and last residue. D genes are given only for firm matches.

TRBD2,TRBV4-2,CASSDEPSASGGLDTQYF
.,TRBV29-1,CSVTVDVAKNIQYF
TRBD2,TRBV29-1,CSVDSGGARNEQFF
.,TRBV4-3,CASNRTGGGSPLHF
.,TRBV10-2,CASRAAGSYEQYF
.,TRBV30,CAWSVKGANVLTF
TRBD2,TRBV25-1,CASRLAGPDTQYF
.,TRBV5-4,CASSLVGSPLHF
.,TRBV30,CAWTKVMGETQYF
.,TRBV9,CASSVASGGGETQYF